Below, 13 T cell receptor beta chains from the same sample are listed, as sequenced in a study of CD8+CD57+ T cells in acquired aplastic anemia. Researchers used genomic DNA as the template to profile TCR beta VDJ and CDR3. TCRdb redid the calling of the reads with MiXCR, one entry per CDR3 protein. Among a few hundred thousand distinct CDR3 sequences listed, roughly 50% were seen once. Selection for sequencing was limited to patients who had shown CD8+CD57+ cell expansion by flow cytometry. The specimen was sorted CD4+, CD8+, or CD8+CD57+ T cells (not recorded which) from PBMCs. The source of these receptors is a human donor with aplastic anemia.

The V and J genes are TRBV2 and TRBJ1-1; D is uncertain. CDR1 is SNHLY, CDR2 FYNNEI, per germline. CDR3 length equals 14 residues. V lost 3 bases, J lost 5 bases, and 13 bases lay in between. This CDR3 is CASSESEAVTEAFF. The CDR3, as DNA: TGTGCCAGCAGTGAGTCCGAGGCAGTGACTGAAGCTTTCTTT.

This clonotype was counted many times. CDR3 coding DNA: TGTGCCAGCAGATCCTGGACAGGGAAGATTGATGGCTACACCTTC. This encodes CASRSWTGKIDGYTF. V usage is TRBV6-1 and J usage is TRBJ1-2, with 8 bases fitting TRBD1. Germline CDR1 is MNHNS and CDR2 is SASEGT. The CDR3 has 15 residues. Germline trimming cut 6 bases from V and 6 bases from J; bases unmatched to any gene: 12.

As concerns this clonotype: Sequence at one end of the junction differs from germline and may be a read error. J is TRBJ2-3 and V is TRBV20-1, with 10 bases lining up with TRBD2. Germline CDR1 DFQATT, CDR2 SNEGSKA (reference sequence). The CDR3 has 17 residues. CDR3 residues: CSARVRTSGTHTVTQYF. The CDR3 nucleotides are TGCAGTGCTAGGGTCCGAACTAGCGGGACTCACACAGTTACGCAGTATTTT.

The rearrangement links TRBV20-1 to TRBJ1-1; possibly TRBD1 for D (5 bases). Germline assignment: CDR1 DFQATT and CDR2 SNEGSKA (reference sequence). Between the trimmed V and J ends, which lost 0 bases and 1 base, there was a span of 18 bases. The CDR3 runs 17 residues. The CDR3 here is CSARDHLGSGTNTEAFF. CDR3 bases: TGCAGTGCTAGAGATCATCTCGGGTCAGGGACGAACACTGAAGCTTTCTTT.

Remarks on this clonotype: The conserved phenylalanine or tryptophan normally closing the CDR3 is absent here, so this likely arose from a read error. Because the CDR3's place on the DNA is in doubt, the DNA is left out and the CDR3 is given as listed by TCRdb. CDR3 amino acids: CASSQQGAPIIHPSIL. The genes are TRBV19 and TRBJ1-6. The germline V gene encodes CDR1 LNHDA and CDR2 SQIVND (reference sequence). The CDR3 comprises 16 residues, both ends counted.

This clonotype was recorded many times. V usage is TRBV10-1 and J usage is TRBJ2-3; unclear D gene. The CDR3 consists of 14 residues. Looked up from germline, CDR1 is WNHNN and CDR2 is SYGVQD (reference sequence). The V and J ends lost 2 bases and 1 base respectively, with 7 bases between them. DNA for the CDR3: TGCGCCAGCAGTGAGGGGGATCGCACAGATACGCAGTATTTT. Its translation is CASSEGDRTDTQYF.

The genes are TRBV12-3 or TRBV12-4 and TRBJ1-3; D unclear. This CDR3 is built from 14 residues. Trimming shortened V by 4 bases and J by 4 bases, and 11 bases separated the two germline ends. Here the CDR3 reads CASSSSAQGNTIYF. The CDR3, as DNA: TGTGCCAGCAGTTCGTCCGCACAGGGAAACACCATATATTTT.

This clonotype was found many times. The rearrangement joins TRBV11-1 to TRBJ2-7; D is undetermined. From germline, CDR1 is SGHAT and CDR2 FQDESV (reference sequence). Deletions cut 6 bases from V and 3 bases from J, with 15 bases between. The CDR3 is 14 amino acids. CDR3 DNA: TGTGCCAGCAGTTTACCCTCGGAAAGCTACGAGCAGTACTTC. Its protein product is CASSLPSESYEQYF.

This clonotype occurred a few times. The genes are TRBV13 and TRBJ2-1, with a tentative D call TRBD2 (7 bases). CDR1 and CDR2 (germline): PRHDT, FYEKMQ (reference sequence). Trimming stripped 1 base from V and 5 bases from J, with 12 bases between. The CDR3 consists of 15 residues. The CDR3 DNA is TGTGCCAGCAGCTTAGAGGGGGGGGGAAACAATGAGCAGTTCTTC. Protein: CASSLEGGGNNEQFF.

There are many counts of this clonotype. The chain employs TRBV3-1 and TRBJ1-2; D unclear. Germline assignment: CDR1 LGHDT and CDR2 YNNKEL (reference sequence). This CDR3 has 11 amino acids. V lost 1 base, J lost 8 bases, and 5 bases lay in between. The CDR3: CASSQVSGYTF. CDR3 nucleotide sequence: TGTGCCAGCAGCCAAGTGTCGGGCTACACCTTC. The full variable domain, in which reference TRBV3-1 and TRBJ1-2 provide the parts outside the CDR3, is DTAVSQTPKYLVTQMGNDKSIKCEQNLGHDTMYWYKQDSKKFLKIMFSYNNKELIINETVPNRFSPKSPDKAHLNLHINSLELGDSAVYFCASSQVSGYTFGSGTRLTVV.

The J gene is TRBJ2-6, the V gene TRBV19; 7 positions match TRBD1. There are 18 residues in the CDR3. V shed 5 bases, J shed 0 bases, and the junction held 10 bases outside the gene matches. CDR1 and CDR2 (germline): LNHDA, SQIVND (reference sequence). Here the CDR3 reads CASSEETGTSSGANVLTF. The CDR3 nucleotides are TGTGCCAGTAGTGAAGAGACAGGGACAAGCTCTGGGGCCAACGTCCTGACTTTC.

As for this clonotype: A read error may be the cause here, since a much bigger clone is one base away. The chain has TRBV10-3 and TRBJ2-7; D is unclear. From germline, CDR1 is ENHRY and CDR2 SYGVKD. The CDR3 spans 13 residues. V lost 10 bases and J 6 bases, leaving 19 bases between the germline ends. CDR3 DNA sequence: TGTGCCAGCAAGGGCCCCGCCCTGGGCGAGCAGTACTTC. This sequence encodes CASKGPALGEQYF.

This clonotype was recorded many times. This rearrangement joins TRBV11-3 to TRBJ2-7; no clear D gene. V was trimmed by 2 bases and J by 6 bases, leaving 11 bases between them. The V gene's germline CDR1 is SGHNT and CDR2 YENEEA. CDR3 length: 13 amino acids. The CDR3 nucleotides read TGTGCCAGCAGCTTATCCCAAGGCGGCGAGCAGTACTTC. Translated: CASSLSQGGEQYF. Drawing the rest from reference TRBV11-3 and TRBJ2-7, the complete variable domain is EAGVVQSPRYKIIEKKQPVAFWCNPISGHNTLYWYLQNLGQGPELLIRYENEEAVDDSQLPKDRFSAERLKGVDSTLKIQPAELGDSAVYLCASSLSQGGEQYFGPGTRLTVT.